This T cell receptor beta chain comes out of a study of blood T cell repertoires in COVID-19. The method was immunoSEQ multiplex PCR; TCRdb's version includes in-frame clones alone and lacks a portion of them. The table records about 190,000 clones, around nine tenths of them present only once. The V end was cut by 7 bases, the J end by 8 bases, with 15 bases between. The germline V gene encodes CDR1 SQVTM and CDR2 ANQGSEA. There are 12 residues in the CDR3. This receptor was obtained from a woman aged 65 to 85 with COVID-19, enrolled during active disease. The chain uses TRBV29-1 and TRBJ1-3; D possibly corresponds to TRBD1 (5 bases). The sample comprised peripheral blood. CDR3 residues: CSAWGGKHTIYF. In DNA, the CDR3 is TGCAGCGCCTGGGGCGGGAAACACACCATATATTTT.